A single sample is the source of the 20 T cell receptor beta chains below, sequenced in a study of T-cell reconstitution after alpha-beta-depleted transplantation in children. Whole-study results and caveats: One year after transplant, T-cell counts and diversity came mostly from newly produced T cells.

As it was prepared, the TCRbeta library received unique molecular identifiers. From the PCR reads, TCRdb called clonotypes with MiXCR, one entry per CDR3 protein. Of about 300,000 distinct CDR3 sequences in the sample, nearly 8% are singletons; the top ten hold about 8.2%. Which antigens these TCRs recognize remains unknown. The sample in question was peripheral blood, obtained 360 days after TCRalphabeta/CD19-depleted stem cell transplant. All receptors derive from a female patient under 10 years old who had a stem cell transplant for Fanconi anemia, so the T cells may come from the graft donor.

The chain carries TRBV5-1 and TRBJ2-2, with TRBD1 as a possible D gene (6 bases). The ends were cut back, 6 bases at V and 0 bases at J, with 18 bases in the middle. The germline gives CDR1 SGHRS, CDR2 YFSETQ. This CDR3 is 17 amino acids long. The CDR3 DNA reads as TGCGCCAGCACGATCACTCCTACAGGGTCGAACACCGGGGAGCTGTTTTTT. Translated: CASTITPTGSNTGELFF.

This chain joins TRBV20-1 and TRBJ1-2; D not resolved. The V end lost 3 bases, the J end lost 4 bases, and 9 bases lay between the germline ends. This CDR3 spans 12 amino acids. From germline, CDR1 is DFQATT and CDR2 SNEGSKA (reference sequence). Here the CDR3 DNA reads TGCAGTGCTAGTGCCACCGTCTATGGCTACACCTTC. Translated, it gives CSASATVYGYTF.

J is TRBJ2-7 and V is TRBV28; the D gene is possibly TRBD1 (6 bases). Germline lookup yields CDR1 MDHEN and CDR2 SYDVKM. The CDR3 extends over 13 amino acids. The CDR3 region has the DNA TGTGCCAGCAGTCTCCTGACAGGCGCGAGCCTTTATGTC. Translating it yields CASSLLTGASLYV.

This clonotype was seen repeatedly, ten times or more. The chain employs TRBV5-1 and TRBJ2-7; TRBD2 agrees at 14 bases. CDR1 and CDR2 (germline): SGHRS, YFSETQ. V gave up 3 bases and J gave up 2 bases; unmatched junction bases: 1. This CDR3 spans 15 amino acids. The CDR3 region has the DNA TGCGCCAGCAGCTCGACTAGCGGGAGGGCCTACGAGCAGTACTTC. Translated, it gives CASSSTSGRAYEQYF.

This clonotype was picked up many times. The chain carries TRBV29-1 and TRBJ1-2; unclear D gene. Germline CDR1 reads SQVTM; CDR2 reads ANQGSEA. This CDR3 comprises 13 residues. V lost 6 bases and J lost 7, with 18 bases in between. CDR3 amino acids: CSVRTSGLGGYTF. CDR3 DNA sequence: TGCAGCGTCCGCACCTCAGGACTCGGTGGCTACACCTTC.

This clonotype occurred a few times. This CDR3 is CASSRGGASNQPQHF. CDR3 nucleotide sequence: TGTGCCAGCAGCCGGGGGGGGGCTAGCAATCAGCCCCAGCATTTT. The chain couples TRBV9 to TRBJ1-5, with a weak D call TRBD1 (6 bases). Between the trimmed V and J ends, which lost 4 bases and 0 bases, there was a span of 11 bases. This CDR3 has 15 amino acids. Germline V gene sequence: CDR1 SGDLS, CDR2 YYNGEE.

The rearrangement joins TRBV5-1 to TRBJ1-1; no clear D. The CDR3 has 16 residues. CDR1 and CDR2 from the germline V gene are SGHRS and YFSETQ. Trimming stripped 0 bases from V and 4 bases from J, with 16 bases between. The CDR3 DNA reads TGCGCCAGCAGCTTGGCCGGTGGGGTTGTGGGCACTGAAGCTTTCTTT. Translation gives CASSLAGGVVGTEAFF.

The chain recombines TRBV28 with TRBJ2-6; D gene uncertain. The CDR3 totals 13 residues. The V gene's germline CDR1 is MDHEN and CDR2 SYDVKM. Trimming removed 6 bases from V and 4 bases from J, with 7 bases in between. The CDR3 loop reads CASRAWGANVLTF. CDR3 in DNA: TGTGCCAGCAGGGCCTGGGGGGCCAACGTCCTGACTTTC. The variable domain in full, completed from reference TRBV28 and TRBJ2-6, reads DVKVTQSSRYLVKRTGEKVFLECVQDMDHENMFWYRQDPGLGLRLIYFSYDVKMKEKGDIPEGYSVSREKKERFSLILESASTNQTSMYLCASRAWGANVLTFGAGSRLTVL.

This chain joins TRBV19 and TRBJ2-1; TRBD1 matches at 8 bases. The CDR3 is 14 residues long. Germline V gene sequence: CDR1 LNHDA, CDR2 SQIVND (reference sequence). The ends lost 4 bases at V and 4 bases at J; junction bases unmatched: 3. The CDR3 DNA sequence: TGTGCCAGTAGTAAAAGACAGGGGTACAATGAGCAGTTCTTC. Translated: CASSKRQGYNEQFF.

This clonotype was seen a few times. CDR3 sequence reads: CASSMTALNYGYTF. Written as DNA, the CDR3 is TGTGCCAGTAGCATGACAGCTCTTAACTATGGCTACACCTTC. This rearrangement joins TRBV19 to TRBJ1-2; TRBD1 is a possible D gene (5 bases). The V and J ends lost 6 bases and 1 base respectively, with 12 bases between them. CDR3 length: 14 amino acids. Germline-derived CDR1 and CDR2 are LNHDA and SQIVND (reference sequence).

The chain uses TRBV7-2 and TRBJ1-2; D not resolved. This CDR3 has 17 amino acids. V dropped 2 bases and J dropped 1 base, with 17 bases sitting between them. CDR1 and CDR2 (germline): SGHTA, FQGNSA. The CDR3 spells CASSLPPPTQFNYGYTF. In DNA, the CDR3 is TGTGCCAGCAGCTTACCCCCCCCGACCCAATTTAACTATGGCTACACCTTC.

J is TRBJ1-1 and V is TRBV7-9; no firm D call. The CDR3 covers 16 residues. The V and J ends lost 0 bases and 4 bases respectively, with 15 bases between them. The germline V gene encodes CDR1 SEHNR and CDR2 FQNEAQ (reference sequence). CDR3 residues: CASSLAFLGEGTEAFF. The CDR3 bases are TGTGCCAGCAGCTTAGCGTTTTTGGGCGAGGGCACTGAAGCTTTCTTT.

Ten or more counts support this clonotype. The gene calls are TRBV29-1 and TRBJ2-7; TRBD2 matches 8 bases. The CDR3 extends over 11 amino acids. CDR1 and CDR2 (germline): SQVTM, ANQGSEA. Trimming removed 6 bases from V and 4 bases from J; junction bases left unmatched: 2. CDR3 nucleotide sequence: TGCAGCGTACTAGCGGAGTACGAGCAGTACTTC. Amino acids: CSVLAEYEQYF.

With respect to this clonotype: One base away lies a much larger clone, so this may be a sequencing read error. The chain couples TRBV10-2 to TRBJ2-1; D possibly uses TRBD1 or TRBD2 (5 bases each). V dropped 5 bases and J dropped 16 bases, with 18 bases sitting between them. The CDR3 contains 12 residues. Germline CDR1 WSHSY, CDR2 SAAADI. DNA for the CDR3: TGCGCCAGCAGTATTGCAGGGAGCGTCCAATTCTTC. Translating gives CASSIAGSVQFF.

The chain combines TRBV7-3 with TRBJ2-1, with TRBD2 matching over 8 bases. The ends lost 2 bases at V and 3 bases at J; junction bases unmatched: 6. This CDR3 contains 16 residues. CDR1 and CDR2 from the germline V gene are SGHTA and FQGTGA. In DNA form, the CDR3 reads TGTGCCAGCAGCTTAGGTCCGGGAGGGATCTACAATGAGCAGTTCTTC. This sequence encodes CASSLGPGGIYNEQFF.

This clonotype was found a few times. V gene TRBV7-2 combines with J gene TRBJ1-3, with unresolved D. This CDR3 is 15 amino acids long. Trimming stripped 4 bases from V and 1 base from J, with 11 bases between. The germline CDR1 and CDR2 sequences are SGHTA and FQGNSA. The chain's CDR3 is CASSSRFLSGNTIYF. DNA for the CDR3: TGTGCCAGCAGCTCCAGGTTTTTATCTGGAAACACCATATATTTT. The full variable domain, its missing parts supplied by reference TRBV7-2 and TRBJ1-3, is GAGVSQSPSNKVTEKGKDVELRCDPISGHTALYWYRQSLGQGLEFLIYFQGNSAPDKSGLPSDRFSAERTGGSVSTLTIQRTQQEDSAVYLCASSSRFLSGNTIYFGEGSWLTVV.

This clonotype was observed at least ten times. The chain is built from TRBV28 and TRBJ2-3; weak D call: TRBD2 (5 bases). CDR1 is MDHEN, CDR2 SYDVKM, per germline. This CDR3 is built from 12 residues. V lost 8 bases and J lost 2, with 8 bases in between. This chain's CDR3 is CASHDYTDTQYF. Here the CDR3 DNA reads TGTGCCAGCCACGACTACACAGATACGCAGTATTTT.

The chain carries TRBV11-2 and TRBJ1-1; TRBD1 agrees at 9 bases. V was pared by 4 bases and J by 0 bases, with 18 bases of the junction left unmatched. The CDR3 extends over 20 amino acids. From germline, CDR1 is SGHAT and CDR2 FQNNGV. CDR3 residues: CASSSPATAQGAGMNTEAFF. The DNA for the CDR3 is TGTGCCAGCAGCTCACCCGCAACCGCACAGGGGGCAGGGATGAACACTGAAGCTTTCTTT.

The chain links TRBV5-6 to TRBJ1-5, with a possible D match to TRBD1 (5 bases). V lost 3 bases and J lost 1, with 8 bases in between. Germline loops: CDR1 SGHDT, CDR2 YYEEEE. The CDR3 loop spans 14 amino acids. CDR3 region: CASSSGTSNQPQHF. The DNA of the CDR3 is TGTGCCAGCAGCTCAGGGACGAGCAATCAGCCCCAGCATTTT.

This clonotype was recorded a few times. The chain carries TRBV14 and TRBJ1-1; TRBD1 is a possible D gene (6 bases). With 6 bases removed from V and 4 bases from J, the gap between germline ends came to 12 bases. The CDR3 is 13 amino acids. Per germline, CDR1 SGHDN and CDR2 FVKESK. DNA for the CDR3: TGTGCCAGCAGGAGAGGAGGGGGCACTGAAGCTTTCTTT. This codes for CASRRGGGTEAFF.